The rows below give T cell receptor beta chains drawn from one sample of a study of beta chain features in type 1 diabetes. Repertoires were generated with immunoSEQ multiplex PCR, while TCRdb's copy carries only in-frame clones and drops some. The repertoire holds approximately 46,000 clones, with just under 45% as singletons. Sequenced: stem cell memory CD4+ T cells from blood. The receptors derive from a man aged 30 to 39 with type 1 diabetes. Each CDR3 is given with its conserved first and last residue. D genes are given only for firm matches. Part of the rows lack a size; the others show once, few, many or a class for expanded clones.

D: TRBD2
J: TRBJ2-1
size: NA
V: TRBV18
CDR3: CASSPGLAGGPRYNEQFF
DNA: TGTGCCAGCTCACCAGGACTAGCGGGAGGGCCGAGGTACAATGAGCAGTTCTTC

D: TRBD2
J: TRBJ2-1
size: NA
V: TRBV7-2
CDR3: CASSLGSSGENEQFF
DNA: TGTGCCAGCAGCTTAGGGTCTAGCGGGGAAAATGAGCAGTTCTTC

D: NA
J: TRBJ2-1
size: few
V: TRBV28
CDR3: CASSPLGGGSYNEQFF
DNA: TGTGCCAGCAGCCCACTCGGCGGTGGCTCCTACAATGAGCAGTTCTTC

D: NA
J: TRBJ2-2
size: few
V: TRBV4-1
CDR3: CASSQGNFGGRTGELFF
DNA: TGCGCCAGCAGCCAGGGCAACTTCGGGGGTCGAACCGGGGAGCTGTTTTTT

D: NA
J: TRBJ2-5
size: NA
V: TRBV6-5
CDR3: CASTSTGVKETQYF
DNA: TGTGCCAGCACATCGACGGGAGTCAAAGAGACCCAGTACTTC

D: TRBD2
J: TRBJ2-1
size: NA
V: TRBV6-1
CDR3: CASSAGTSGRSEQFF
DNA: TGTGCCAGCAGTGCCGGGACTAGCGGGAGGAGTGAGCAGTTCTTC

D: TRBD2
J: TRBJ2-2
size: few
V: TRBV2
CDR3: CASSGTSGNTGELFF
DNA: TGTGCCAGCAGTGGGACTAGCGGGAACACCGGGGAGCTGTTTTTT

D: TRBD2
J: TRBJ2-3
size: NA
V: TRBV6-1
CDR3: CASSVKGLAGGRTDTQYF
DNA: TGTGCCAGCAGTGTAAAGGGTCTAGCGGGAGGGCGCACAGATACGCAGTATTTT

D: TRBD2
J: TRBJ2-7
size: NA
V: TRBV2
CDR3: CASTPRGGTYEQYF
DNA: TGTGCCAGCACCCCCCGCGGGGGAACCTACGAGCAGTACTTC

D: NA
J: TRBJ2-1
size: NA
V: TRBV2
CDR3: CASSPGLYNEQFF
DNA: TGTGCCAGCAGTCCGGGACTTTACAATGAGCAGTTCTTC

D: TRBD2
J: TRBJ2-7
size: NA
V: TRBV5-5
CDR3: CASSRTGTSEHEQYF
DNA: TGTGCCAGCAGCCGGACCGGGACTAGCGAACACGAGCAGTACTTC

D: NA
J: TRBJ1-2
size: NA
V: TRBV6-5
CDR3: CASSSQGSRGYTF
DNA: TGTGCCAGCAGTTCCCAAGGGAGCCGCGGCTACACCTTC

D: NA
J: TRBJ2-6
size: NA
V: TRBV7-3
CDR3: CASSLGETGANVLTF
DNA: TGTGCCAGCAGCTTAGGGGAGACTGGGGCCAACGTCCTGACTTTC

D: NA
J: TRBJ1-5
size: NA
V: TRBV2
CDR3: CASSVTGWPQHF
DNA: TGTGCCAGCAGTGTGACAGGTTGGCCCCAGCATTTT

D: TRBD1
J: TRBJ2-5
size: NA
V: TRBV28
CDR3: CASSEQQGVGETQYF
DNA: TGTGCCAGCAGTGAGCAACAGGGGGTTGGAGAGACCCAGTACTTC

D: NA
J: TRBJ1-1
size: NA
V: TRBV5-1
CDR3: CASSPTDSYTEAFF
DNA: TGCGCCAGCAGCCCAACAGATTCTTACACTGAAGCTTTCTTT

D: TRBD2
J: TRBJ2-7
size: NA
V: TRBV2
CDR3: CASRGTIYEQYF
DNA: TGTGCCAGCAGAGGGACTATCTACGAGCAGTACTTC

D: NA
J: TRBJ2-5
size: NA
V: TRBV7-8
CDR3: CASSRRGRETQYF
DNA: TGTGCCAGCAGCCGCAGGGGGAGGGAGACCCAGTACTTC

D: NA
J: TRBJ2-3
size: few
V: TRBV10-3
CDR3: CAISGPSGGDTQYF
DNA: TGTGCCATCAGTGGGCCCTCCGGGGGAGATACGCAGTATTTT

D: NA
J: TRBJ2-7
size: few
V: TRBV5-5
CDR3: CASSGGLTYEQYF
DNA: TGTGCCAGCAGCGGGGGACTCACCTACGAGCAGTACTTC

D: NA
J: TRBJ1-6
size: NA
V: TRBV9
CDR3: CASSGATSPNSPLHF
DNA: TGTGCCAGCAGCGGGGCGACAAGTCCAAATTCACCCCTCCACTTT

D: TRBD2
J: TRBJ2-7
size: NA
V: TRBV5-1
CDR3: CASSFGLAEPIYEQYF
DNA: TGCGCCAGCAGCTTCGGACTAGCGGAACCGATCTACGAGCAGTACTTC

D: NA
J: TRBJ2-6
size: few
V: TRBV4-2
CDR3: CASSQRVGANVLTF
DNA: TGTGCCAGCAGCCAACGCGTGGGGGCCAACGTCCTGACTTTC

D: TRBD1
J: TRBJ2-7
size: NA
V: TRBV25-1
CDR3: CASEDRGLSYEQYF
DNA: TGTGCCAGTGAGGACAGGGGGCTATCCTACGAGCAGTACTTC

D: NA
J: TRBJ1-1
size: NA
V: TRBV28
CDR3: CASSLPRSRRAFF
DNA: TGTGCCAGCAGTTTACCCCGGAGCAGAAGAGCTTTCTTT

D: TRBD2
J: TRBJ2-5
size: NA
V: TRBV10-3
CDR3: CATHGAGEETQYF
DNA: TGTGCCACCCATGGGGCGGGGGAAGAGACCCAGTACTTC

D: TRBD1
J: TRBJ1-2
size: NA
V: TRBV5-1
CDR3: CASSSGQGEWNGYTF
DNA: TGCGCCAGCAGCTCGGGACAGGGGGAATGGAATGGCTACACCTTC